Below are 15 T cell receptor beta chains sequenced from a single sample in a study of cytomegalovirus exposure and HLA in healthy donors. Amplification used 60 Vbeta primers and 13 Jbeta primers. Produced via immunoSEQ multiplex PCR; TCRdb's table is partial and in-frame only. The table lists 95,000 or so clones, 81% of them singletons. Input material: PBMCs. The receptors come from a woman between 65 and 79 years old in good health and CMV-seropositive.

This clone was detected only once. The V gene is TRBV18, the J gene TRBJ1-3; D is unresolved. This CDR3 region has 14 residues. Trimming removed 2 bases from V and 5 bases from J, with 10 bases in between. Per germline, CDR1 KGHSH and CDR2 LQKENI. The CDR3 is CASSPMWERNTIYF. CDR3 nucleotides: TGTGCCAGCTCACCAATGTGGGAGAGAAACACCATATATTTT.

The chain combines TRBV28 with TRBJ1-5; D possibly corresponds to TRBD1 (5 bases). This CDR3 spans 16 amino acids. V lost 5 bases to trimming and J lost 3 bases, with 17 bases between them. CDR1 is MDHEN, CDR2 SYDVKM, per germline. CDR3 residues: CASSPPSAGNNQPQHF. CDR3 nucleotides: TGTGCCAGCAGTCCCCCCTCGGCAGGGAACAATCAGCCCCAGCATTTT.

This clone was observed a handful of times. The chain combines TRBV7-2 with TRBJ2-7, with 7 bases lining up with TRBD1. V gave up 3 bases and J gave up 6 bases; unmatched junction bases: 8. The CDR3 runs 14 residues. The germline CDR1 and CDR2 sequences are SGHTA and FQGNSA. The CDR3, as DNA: TGTGCCAGCAGCTTTAATTCGGCAGGGGGCGAGCAGTACTTC. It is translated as CASSFNSAGGEQYF.

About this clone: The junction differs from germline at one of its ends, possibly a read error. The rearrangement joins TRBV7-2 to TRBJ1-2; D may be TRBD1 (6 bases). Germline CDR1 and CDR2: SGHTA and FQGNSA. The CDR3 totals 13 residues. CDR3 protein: CASSLAGDYGYTF. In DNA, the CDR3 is TGTGCCAGCAGTTTAGCAGGGGACTATGGCTACACCTTC.

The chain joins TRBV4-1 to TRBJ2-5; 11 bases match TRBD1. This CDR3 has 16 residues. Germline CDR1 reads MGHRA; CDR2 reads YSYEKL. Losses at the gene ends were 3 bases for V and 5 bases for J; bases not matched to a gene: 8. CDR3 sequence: CASSQGRTGGMETQYF. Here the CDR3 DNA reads TGCGCCAGCAGCCAGGGCCGGACAGGGGGCATGGAGACCCAGTACTTC.

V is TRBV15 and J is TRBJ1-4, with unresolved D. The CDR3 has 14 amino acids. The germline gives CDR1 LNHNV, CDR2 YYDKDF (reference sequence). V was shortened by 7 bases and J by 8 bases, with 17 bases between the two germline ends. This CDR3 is CATTPSGVEEKLFF. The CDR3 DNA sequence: TGTGCCACCACCCCAAGCGGTGTAGAAGAAAAACTGTTTTTT.

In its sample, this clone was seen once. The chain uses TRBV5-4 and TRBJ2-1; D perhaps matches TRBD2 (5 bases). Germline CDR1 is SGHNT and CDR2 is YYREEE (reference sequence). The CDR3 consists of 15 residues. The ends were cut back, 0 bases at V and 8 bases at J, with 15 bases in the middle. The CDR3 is CASSLEGGYLDEQFF. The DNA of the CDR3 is TGTGCCAGCAGCTTGGAAGGCGGGTACCTGGATGAGCAGTTCTTC.

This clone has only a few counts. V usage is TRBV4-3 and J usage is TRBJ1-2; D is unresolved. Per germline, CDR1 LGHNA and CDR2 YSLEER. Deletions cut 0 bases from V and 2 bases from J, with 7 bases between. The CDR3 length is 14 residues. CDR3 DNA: TGCGCCAGCAGCCAAGAGCACGGGAACTATGGCTACACCTTC. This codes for CASSQEHGNYGYTF.

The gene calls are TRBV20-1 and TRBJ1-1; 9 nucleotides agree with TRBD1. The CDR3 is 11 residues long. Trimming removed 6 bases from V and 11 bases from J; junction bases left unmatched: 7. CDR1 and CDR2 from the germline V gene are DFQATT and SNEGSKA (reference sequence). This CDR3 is CSAPTGGLAFF. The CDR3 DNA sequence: TGCAGTGCCCCTACAGGGGGCCTTGCTTTCTTT.

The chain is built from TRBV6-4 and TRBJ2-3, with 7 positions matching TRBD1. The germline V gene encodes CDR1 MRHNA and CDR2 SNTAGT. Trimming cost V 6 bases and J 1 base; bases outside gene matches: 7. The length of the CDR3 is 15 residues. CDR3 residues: CASSPDGQGTDTQYF. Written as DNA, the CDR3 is TGTGCCAGCAGCCCCGACGGACAGGGCACAGATACGCAGTATTTT.

The CDR3 reads CSVEDGQGVTGELFF. DNA for the CDR3: TGCAGCGTTGAAGATGGACAGGGGGTAACCGGGGAGCTGTTTTTT. The chain carries TRBV29-1 and TRBJ2-2, with TRBD1 identical over 10 bases. This CDR3 is built from 15 residues. J lost 5 bases, V lost 0 bases, and 3 bases had no gene match. CDR1 is SQVTM and CDR2 is ANQGSEA in the germline V gene.

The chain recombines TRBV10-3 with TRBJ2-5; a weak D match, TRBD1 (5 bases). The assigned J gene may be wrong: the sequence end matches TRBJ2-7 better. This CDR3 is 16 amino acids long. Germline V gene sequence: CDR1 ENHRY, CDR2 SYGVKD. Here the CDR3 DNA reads TGTGCCATCAGTGACCGACAGCCTAACTTATCCTACGAGCAGTACTTC. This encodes CAISDRQPNLSYEQYF.

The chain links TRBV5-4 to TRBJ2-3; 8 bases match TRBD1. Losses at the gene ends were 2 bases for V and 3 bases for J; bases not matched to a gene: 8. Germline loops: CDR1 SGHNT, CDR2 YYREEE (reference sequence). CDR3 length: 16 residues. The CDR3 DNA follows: TGTGCCAGCAGCTTACCGCAGGGGGCTGGAACAGATACGCAGTATTTT. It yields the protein CASSLPQGAGTDTQYF.

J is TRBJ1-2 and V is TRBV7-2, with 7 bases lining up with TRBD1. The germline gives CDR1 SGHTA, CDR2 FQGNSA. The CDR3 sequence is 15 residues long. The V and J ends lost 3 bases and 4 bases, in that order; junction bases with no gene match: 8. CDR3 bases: TGTGCCAGCAGCTTGACACTGACAGGGCTCTATGGCTACACCTTC. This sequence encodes CASSLTLTGLYGYTF. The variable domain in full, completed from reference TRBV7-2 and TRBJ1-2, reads GAGVSQSPSNKVTEKGKDVELRCDPISGHTALYWYRQSLGQGLEFLIYFQGNSAPDKSGLPSDRFSAERTGGSVSTLTIQRTQQEDSAVYLCASSLTLTGLYGYTFGSGTRLTVV.

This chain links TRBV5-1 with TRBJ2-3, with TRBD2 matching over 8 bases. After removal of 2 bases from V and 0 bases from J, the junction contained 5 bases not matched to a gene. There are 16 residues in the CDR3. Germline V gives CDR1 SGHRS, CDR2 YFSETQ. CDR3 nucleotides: TGCGCCAGCAGCTTACTAGCGGAAGCTAGCACAGATACGCAGTATTTT. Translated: CASSLLAEASTDTQYF. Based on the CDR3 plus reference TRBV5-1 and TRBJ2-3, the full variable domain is KAGVTQTPRYLIKTRGQQVTLSCSPISGHRSVSWYQQTPGQGLQFLFEYFSETQRNKGNFPGRFSGRQFSNSRSEMNVSTLELGDSALYLCASSLLAEASTDTQYFGPGTRLTVL.